This TCR beta chain was recovered during a study of CD8 T cells in ankylosing spondylitis. Libraries for TCR beta were made by quantitative 5'-RACE with molecular barcodes. TCRdb passed the 5' RACE reads through MiXCR, listing each CDR3 protein once. The sample has 250,000 to 300,000 distinct CDR3 sequences; 20% are singletons. Of note for this clonotype: Its specificity is not known.

The study, taken as a whole, reports: The disease-linked clones had a CD8+ phenotype and low blood frequencies. Ankylosing spondylitis blood seemed to carry a telltale TCR beta motif made of about 8 highly homologous variants.

Material for sequencing was blood, either unsorted or a sorted T cell fraction (not recorded which). The origin of this receptor is a male donor with ankylosing spondylitis or in good health (not recorded which).

The CDR3 reads CASRRDPEGYGYTF. DNA for the CDR3: TGTGCCAGCAGGCGGGACCCGGAGGGCTATGGCTACACCTTC. This chain connects TRBV12-3 or TRBV12-4 to TRBJ1-2; D may be TRBD1 (5 bases). V was cut by 6 bases and J by 4 bases, with 15 bases left in between. The CDR3 totals 14 residues.